The entry that follows covers one T cell receptor beta chain sequence. Its cognate antigen is unknown. V was clipped by 4 bases and J by 6 bases; unmatched bases: 8. Looked up from germline, CDR1 is LGHNA and CDR2 is YNFKEQ. The CDR3 contains 16 residues. This specimen comes from a study of response to subunit inactivated influenza vaccine. Study-level findings and limits: With each seasonal influenza vaccination, the authors suggested, few new T cells are recruited.

TCRdb reprocessed the RT-PCR reads with MiXCR, giving one entry per CDR3 protein. The data show 710,000 or so distinct CDR3 sequences, roughly 14% seen once. The gene calls are TRBV4-2 and TRBJ2-1, with 11 bases matching TRBD2. The receptor was derived from a man aged 45-65 years who received an inactivated influenza vaccine. The input for sequencing was PBMCs from blood, taken 11 to 12 days after vaccination. In nucleotides, the CDR3 is TGTGCCAGCAGCCCCATAGCGGGGGGGCGACCCAATGAGCAGTTCTTC. This gives the protein CASSPIAGGRPNEQFF.